The 31 T cell receptor beta chains presented below share a single source sample, sequenced in a study of cytomegalovirus exposure and HLA in healthy donors. Here immunoSEQ multiplex PCR was the method, and the copy in TCRdb shows in-frame clones only, minus some. The sample shows tens of thousands of clones, around 90% of them seen only once. The source material was PBMCs. All receptors come from a woman between 18 and 29 years old in good health and CMV-seronegative.

V is TRBV28 and J is TRBJ2-3, with 10 positions matching TRBD2. Germline V lookup: CDR1 MDHEN, CDR2 SYDVKM. The CDR3 runs 14 residues. The trim removed 7 bases at V and 0 bases at J, leaving 1 base unmatched. Here the CDR3 DNA reads TGTGCCAGCAAACTAGCGGGGAGCACAGATACGCAGTATTTT. Amino acids: CASKLAGSTDTQYF. The entire variable domain, with the rest obtained from reference TRBV28 and TRBJ2-3, is as follows: DVKVTQSSRYLVKRTGEKVFLECVQDMDHENMFWYRQDPGLGLRLIYFSYDVKMKEKGDIPEGYSVSREKKERFSLILESASTNQTSMYLCASKLAGSTDTQYFGPGTRLTVL.

The chain links TRBV5-6 to TRBJ2-3, with D perhaps TRBD2 (5 bases). Germline values: CDR1 SGHDT, CDR2 YYEEEE. V gave up 2 bases and J gave up 3 bases, with 7 bases separating them. The CDR3 has 13 amino acids. DNA of the CDR3: TGTGCCAGCAGCTTCTCGGGGACAGATACGCAGTATTTT. The encoded protein is CASSFSGTDTQYF.

This rearrangement joins TRBV19 to TRBJ2-1; TRBD2 aligns across 10 bases. J was trimmed by 7 bases and V by 1 base; bases with no gene match: 7. The CDR3 runs 16 residues. CDR1 LNHDA and CDR2 SQIVND come from the germline V gene (reference sequence). The CDR3 is CASSIARLAGENEQFF. The CDR3 DNA sequence: TGTGCCAGTAGTATAGCCAGGCTAGCGGGAGAGAATGAGCAGTTCTTC.

In the case of this clone: The junction differs from germline at one of its ends, possibly a read error. This chain uses TRBV28 with TRBJ1-1; D remains ambiguous. CDR1 and CDR2 (germline): MDHEN, SYDVKM. The CDR3 is 12 amino acids. The CDR3 nucleotides are TGTGCCAGCAGTTTTTTAGGGTCGCCCCGGGACTTT. Amino acid sequence: CASSFLGSPRDF. Complete variable domain (other parts from reference TRBV28 and TRBJ1-1): DVKVTQSSRYLVKRTGEKVFLECVQDMDHENMFWYRQDPGLGLRLIYFSYDVKMKEKGDIPEGYSVSREKKERFSLILESASTNQTSMYLCASSFLGSPRDFGQGTRLTVV.

The V call is TRBV7-9, the J call TRBJ1-2; D is ambiguous. Germline V CDR1 and CDR2: SEHNR, FQNEAQ (reference sequence). V lost 0 bases, J lost 2 bases, and 7 bases lay in between. This CDR3 is 14 amino acids long. The CDR3 bases are TGTGCCAGCAGCTTAGCTACCGGGAACTATGGCTACACCTTC. This translates into CASSLATGNYGYTF.

The chain recombines TRBV30 with TRBJ1-1, with a possible D match to TRBD1 (5 bases). Trimming shortened V by 0 bases and J by 6 bases, and 14 bases separated the two germline ends. Germline assignment: CDR1 GTSNPN and CDR2 SVGIG (reference sequence). This CDR3 has 14 amino acids. Here the CDR3 DNA reads TGTGCCTGGAGTGTACGGGGACTTTCTGCTGAAGCTTTCTTT. It specifies CAWSVRGLSAEAFF.

This chain links TRBV18 with TRBJ2-7, with 9 nucleotides matching TRBD2. Losses at the gene ends were 0 bases for V and 6 bases for J; bases not matched to a gene: 9. The CDR3 loop spans 16 amino acids. Germline CDR1 reads KGHSH; CDR2 reads LQKENI. CDR3 sequence: CASSPPSPREGAEQYF. CDR3 coding DNA: TGTGCCAGCTCACCACCGTCCCCGCGGGAGGGGGCCGAGCAGTACTTC. Combining the CDR3 with reference TRBV18 and TRBJ2-7 gives the whole variable domain NAGVMQNPRHLVRRRGQEARLRCSPMKGHSHVYWYRQLPEEGLKFMVYLQKENIIDESGMPKERFSAEFPKEGPSILRIQQVVRGDSAAYFCASSPPSPREGAEQYFGPGTRLTVT.

The J gene is TRBJ2-7, the V gene TRBV12-5; D remains ambiguous. There are 13 residues in the CDR3. V gave up 6 bases and J gave up 7 bases, with 16 bases separating them. From germline, CDR1 is LGHNT and CDR2 FRNRAP. The CDR3 region is CASGFGPSSEQYF. CDR3 nucleotides: TGTGCTAGTGGGTTTGGCCCCTCCTCGGAGCAGTACTTC.

The V gene is TRBV10-3, the J gene TRBJ1-2, with 8 bases matching TRBD1. V lost 4 bases, J lost 7 bases, and 5 bases stayed unmatched. CDR3 size: 13 residues. Germline-derived CDR1 and CDR2 are ENHRY and SYGVKD. The CDR3 is CAISVQGASGYTF. Written as DNA, the CDR3 is TGTGCCATCAGTGTCCAGGGGGCGAGTGGCTACACCTTC.

This clone is a singleton in its sample. The V gene is TRBV5-1, the J gene TRBJ1-4, with D perhaps TRBD1 (5 bases). The CDR3 is made up of 14 amino acids. The V gene's germline CDR1 is SGHRS and CDR2 YFSETQ. Trimming left V 4 bases short and J 2 bases short, with 9 bases between. CDR3 loop: CASSAGGTNEKLFF. In DNA, the CDR3 is TGCGCCAGCAGCGCCGGGGGGACTAATGAAAAACTGTTTTTT.

The CDR3 DNA is TGTGCCAGCAGCAACGACGTAGGACAGGGACCGGGCAATGAGCAGTTCTTC. Amino acid sequence: CASSNDVGQGPGNEQFF. The J gene is TRBJ2-1, the V gene TRBV9; 8 nucleotides match TRBD1. CDR1 is SGDLS, CDR2 YYNGEE, per germline. CDR3 length: 17 amino acids. Trimming took 4 bases from V and 6 from J; bases not matched to a gene: 15.

This chain connects TRBV10-3 to TRBJ2-6, with D possibly matching TRBD1 (6 bases). V was pared by 5 bases and J by 0 bases, with 17 bases between. Germline CDR1 is ENHRY and CDR2 is SYGVKD. The CDR3 totals 18 residues. The CDR3 DNA reads TGTGCCATCAGTCCGGTGCGGACAGCGTACTCTGGGGCCAACGTCCTGACTTTC. Encoded protein: CAISPVRTAYSGANVLTF.

The chain employs TRBV6-1 and TRBJ1-6; weak D call: TRBD1 (5 bases). V was pared by 4 bases and J by 8 bases, with 18 bases between. From germline, CDR1 is MNHNS and CDR2 SASEGT. The CDR3 runs to 16 residues. CDR3: CASSASGIFRDSPLHF. The CDR3 DNA follows: TGTGCCAGCAGTGCTTCAGGGATCTTCCGTGATTCACCCCTCCACTTT.

V usage is TRBV6-1 and J usage is TRBJ2-7; no reliable D call. Deletions cut 8 bases from V and 2 bases from J, with 16 bases between. Germline-derived CDR1 and CDR2 are MNHNS and SASEGT. The CDR3 totals 14 residues. This chain's CDR3 is CASHPSAETYEQYF. Written as DNA, the CDR3 is TGTGCCAGCCACCCTTCGGCGGAGACCTACGAGCAGTACTTC.

The rearrangement joins TRBV6-1 to TRBJ1-2, with unresolved D. V dropped 7 bases and J dropped 3 bases, with 12 bases sitting between them. Germline assignment: CDR1 MNHNS and CDR2 SASEGT. This CDR3 has 13 residues. For the CDR3, the DNA is TGTGCCAGCATCCGACCCGGGGACTATGGCTACACCTTC. Translated, it gives CASIRPGDYGYTF.

This rearrangement joins TRBV4-2 to TRBJ2-3, with 7 bases identical to TRBD1. CDR3 size: 13 residues. Trimming removed 5 bases from V and 2 bases from J; junction bases left unmatched: 1. CDR1 and CDR2 (germline): LGHNA, YNFKEQ. This CDR3 reads CASSDRDTDTQYF. CDR3 bases: TGTGCCAGCAGCGACAGGGACACAGATACGCAGTATTTT.

This chain uses TRBV28 with TRBJ2-1; 13 nucleotides agree with TRBD2. Trimming removed 8 bases from V and 0 bases from J; junction bases left unmatched: 16. This CDR3 contains 20 residues. Germline-derived CDR1 and CDR2 are MDHEN and SYDVKM. CDR3 loop: CASGAGRGLAGPSSYNEQFF. Here the CDR3 DNA reads TGTGCCAGCGGTGCGGGGCGGGGACTAGCGGGGCCAAGCTCCTACAATGAGCAGTTCTTC.

The chain is built from TRBV15 and TRBJ2-2, with 8 nucleotides matching TRBD2. The CDR3 contains 17 residues. The V segment lost 0 bases and the J segment 4 bases; nucleotides outside the gene matches: 7. CDR1 and CDR2 from the germline V gene are LNHNV and YYDKDF (reference sequence). The CDR3 spells CATSRDRGGVVTGELFF. The CDR3 DNA sequence: TGTGCCACCAGCAGAGATCGGGGGGGAGTTGTCACCGGGGAGCTGTTTTTT.

CDR3 nucleotide sequence: TGTGCCATCAGTGAATCCAACATCGATGAGCAGTTCTTC. Amino acid sequence: CAISESNIDEQFF. V and J are TRBV10-3 and TRBJ2-1; D is undetermined. The CDR3 consists of 13 residues. Per the germline V gene, CDR1 is ENHRY and CDR2 is SYGVKD. Trimming pared 3 bases from V and 8 bases from J, leaving 11 bases between.

This clone was counted a single time. This rearrangement joins TRBV28 to TRBJ1-1; perhaps TRBD1 as D (6 bases). V was shortened by 5 bases and J by 1 base, with 14 bases between the two germline ends. The CDR3 covers 15 residues. In germline, CDR1 is MDHEN, CDR2 SYDVKM. The CDR3 protein is CASSPTDRRNTEAFF. CDR3 sequence (DNA): TGTGCCAGCAGTCCGACAGACAGGCGGAACACTGAAGCTTTCTTT.

The V gene is TRBV4-1, the J gene TRBJ2-7; the D is unclear. This CDR3 has 15 residues. With 0 bases removed from V and 0 bases from J, the gap between germline ends came to 9 bases. Germline loops: CDR1 MGHRA, CDR2 YSYEKL. CDR3 loop: CASSQDIYSSYEQYF. CDR3 bases: TGCGCCAGCAGCCAAGATATCTACAGCTCCTACGAGCAGTACTTC.

The gene calls are TRBV19 and TRBJ2-1; TRBD1 matches at 7 bases. Germline V gene lookup returns CDR1 LNHDA and CDR2 SQIVND (reference sequence). The junction had 6 bases not matched to a gene; V was cut back by 10 bases and J by 0 bases. The CDR3 runs 14 residues. In nucleotides, the CDR3 is TGTGCCACCAGCCGGGACAGCTCCTACAATGAGCAGTTCTTC. Residues: CATSRDSSYNEQFF. The whole variable domain, filled in from reference TRBV19 and TRBJ2-1, reads DGGITQSPKYLFRKEGQNVTLSCEQNLNHDAMYWYRQDPGQGLRLIYYSQIVNDFQKGDIAEGYSVSREKKESFPLTVTSAQKNPTAFYLCATSRDSSYNEQFFGPGTRLTVL.

This sequence joins TRBV6-5 and TRBJ1-1, with D uncertain. Germline V gene lookup returns CDR1 MNHEY and CDR2 SVGAGI. The CDR3 consists of 11 residues. V lost 8 bases and J 8 bases, leaving 12 bases between the germline ends. As DNA, the CDR3 is TGTGCCAGCGGGTTCGGGTCCGAAGCTTTCTTT. It codes for CASGFGSEAFF.

This rearrangement joins TRBV12-5 to TRBJ2-1; 13 bases are a match to TRBD2. Trimming removed 6 bases from V and 6 bases from J; junction bases left unmatched: 5. Germline CDR1 is LGHNT and CDR2 is FRNRAP. The CDR3 consists of 15 residues. CDR3: CASGLGLAGFNEQFF. Written as DNA, the CDR3 is TGTGCTAGTGGCCTGGGACTAGCGGGGTTCAATGAGCAGTTCTTC.

CDR3 in amino acids: CASRHGAPDSRNEQFF. Here the CDR3 DNA reads TGTGCCAGCAGGCATGGGGCTCCAGACAGTAGGAATGAGCAGTTCTTC. The rearrangement uses TRBV5-4 and TRBJ2-1, with a possible D match to TRBD1 (5 bases). CDR3 length equals 16 residues. CDR1 is SGHNT and CDR2 is YYREEE in the germline V gene (reference sequence). V lost 5 bases to trimming and J lost 7 bases, with 22 bases between them.

This clone was counted a single time. The chain couples TRBV4-2 to TRBJ2-7; 10 bases fit TRBD2. This CDR3 has 15 residues. Germline V CDR1 and CDR2: LGHNA, YNFKEQ. V dropped 5 bases and J dropped 0; count of bases not matched to a gene: 4. Written as DNA, the CDR3 is TGTGCCAGCAGCATCCTAGCGGGGGCCTCCTACGAGCAGTACTTC. Translated, it gives CASSILAGASYEQYF.

This rearrangement joins TRBV19 to TRBJ1-1; the D gene is possibly TRBD1 (5 bases). Trimming took 7 bases from V and 1 from J, leaving 10 bases between them. Germline CDR1 is LNHDA and CDR2 is SQIVND (reference sequence). This CDR3 comprises 13 residues. The chain's CDR3 is CASTGQTNTEAFF. In DNA, the CDR3 is TGTGCCAGTACAGGGCAGACGAACACTGAAGCTTTCTTT.

The rearrangement uses TRBV10-3 and TRBJ1-2, with 9 bases matching TRBD1. The CDR3 contains 17 residues. The trim removed 3 bases at V and 4 bases at J, leaving 12 bases unmatched. Germline V gene lookup returns CDR1 ENHRY and CDR2 SYGVKD. CDR3 protein: CAISDYPQQGARYGYTF. The CDR3 region has the DNA TGTGCCATCAGTGACTATCCCCAACAGGGGGCTCGCTATGGCTACACCTTC.

This clone was picked up a small number of times. The CDR3 spells CASSLLASGTPNEQFF. The CDR3 DNA sequence: TGTGCCAGCAGTTTATTAGCGAGCGGGACCCCCAATGAGCAGTTCTTC. V is TRBV27 and J is TRBJ2-1; 7 bases are shared with TRBD2. Germline loops: CDR1 MNHEY, CDR2 SMNVEV (reference sequence). V dropped 1 base and J dropped 6; count of bases not matched to a gene: 9. The CDR3 loop spans 16 amino acids.

The chain employs TRBV5-4 and TRBJ2-2; D remains unclear. The length of the CDR3 is 13 residues. CDR1 and CDR2 (germline): SGHNT, YYREEE (reference sequence). Trimming cost V 4 bases and J 3 bases, with 7 bases left between them. CDR3 sequence reads: CASSPSDTGELFF. In nucleotides, the CDR3 is TGTGCCAGCAGCCCGAGCGACACCGGGGAGCTGTTTTTT.

This clone appeared once. The chain recombines TRBV14 with TRBJ2-2, with 7 bases aligning to TRBD1. After removal of 5 bases from V and 0 bases from J, the junction contained 6 bases not matched to a gene. Germline V gives CDR1 SGHDN, CDR2 FVKESK. There are 16 residues in the CDR3. In DNA, the CDR3 is TGTGCCAGCAGCGCCTGGACAGGCTCGAACACCGGGGAGCTGTTTTTT. It encodes CASSAWTGSNTGELFF. Full variable domain (missing parts from reference TRBV14 and TRBJ2-2): EAGVTQFPSHSVIEKGQTVTLRCDPISGHDNLYWYRRVMGKEIKFLLHFVKESKQDESGMPNNRFLAERTGGTYSTLKVQPAELEDSGVYFCASSAWTGSNTGELFFGEGSRLTVL.